These T cell receptor beta chains were read from a single sample in a study of somatic mutations in cytotoxic T cells in rheumatoid arthritis. Produced via immunoSEQ multiplex PCR; TCRdb's table is partial and in-frame only. The sample has more than 13,000 clones, approximately 70% seen once. Sequences were obtained from CD8+ T cells sorted from blood. These receptors came from an adult with rheumatoid arthritis. CDR3s include the opening cysteine and the closing phenylalanine or tryptophan. A D gene is named only where the DNA matches it firmly. Clone size is not always given. Where it is, it says once, few, many or a class for expanded clones.

clone_size	d_call	v_call	j_call	cdr3_length	cdr3_aa	cdr3_nt
-	-	TRBV9	TRBJ2-6	16	CASSVFGVSGANVLTF	TGTGCCAGCAGCGTCTTCGGGGTCTCTGGGGCCAACGTCCTGACTTTC
-	TRBD1	TRBV16	TRBJ2-2	17	CASTTNPAGGDAGELFF	TGTGCCAGCACCACCAATCCCGCAGGGGGAGACGCCGGGGAGCTGTTTTTT
-	-	TRBV19	TRBJ2-7	12	CASSPTGFEQYF	TGTGCCAGTAGCCCTACAGGGTTCGAGCAGTACTTC
once	-	TRBV11-2	TRBJ2-5	16	CASSSSPTEYQETQYF	TGTGCCAGCAGCTCCTCCCCGACAGAGTACCAAGAGACCCAGTACTTC
-	TRBD1	TRBV5-8	TRBJ1-4	14	CASSPGQGSEKLFF	TGTGCCAGCAGCCCCGGACAGGGATCAGAAAAACTGTTTTTT
few	-	TRBV9	TRBJ1-1	16	CASSVGTDKPNTEAFF	TGTGCCAGCAGCGTAGGGACAGACAAACCGAACACTGAAGCTTTCTTT
-	-	TRBV4-3	TRBJ2-6	16	CASSQEGGGGANVLTF	TGCGCCAGCAGCCAAGAAGGAGGGGGTGGGGCCAACGTCCTGACTTTC
-	TRBD1	TRBV13	TRBJ1-4	13	CASSRQGFEKLFF	TGTGCCAGCAGCCGACAGGGGTTCGAAAAACTGTTTTTT
large	TRBD2	TRBV4-2	TRBJ2-5	17	CASSPRLGLAGVGAQYF	TGTGCCAGCAGCCCCCGGTTGGGACTAGCGGGGGTAGGGGCCCAGTACTTC
-	TRBD1	TRBV19	TRBJ1-1	16	CASSMVKGQGTTEAFF	TGTGCCAGTAGTATGGTAAAGGGACAGGGGACAACTGAAGCTTTCTTT
-	-	TRBV6-1	TRBJ2-7	12	CASSEAAYEQYF	TGTGCCAGCAGTGAAGCAGCCTACGAGCAGTACTTC
-	TRBD2	TRBV5-4	TRBJ2-5	15	CASSAQLAGGETQYF	TGTGCCAGCAGCGCCCAACTAGCGGGGGGAGAGACCCAGTACTTC
-	-	TRBV5-4	TRBJ2-1	12	CASSLNYNEQFF	TGTGCCAGCAGCTTGAACTACAATGAGCAGTTCTTC
-	-	TRBV20-1	TRBJ1-5	10	CSAGGEPQHF	TGCAGTGCCGGAGGGGAGCCCCAGCATTTT
-	-	TRBV6-5	TRBJ1-1	15	CASSYKASSGTEAFF	TGTGCCAGCAGTTACAAGGCCTCAAGCGGGACTGAAGCTTTCTTT
-	-	TRBV4-3	TRBJ1-2	15	CASSQEEEYNYGYTF	TGCGCCAGCAGCCAAGAGGAAGAGTATAACTATGGCTACACCTTC
-	TRBD1	TRBV6-6	TRBJ2-7	14	CASRGDRSPDEQYF	TGTGCCAGCAGGGGGGACAGGAGCCCAGACGAGCAGTACTTC
few	-	TRBV19	TRBJ2-3	15	CASSNWVSSTDTQYF	TGTGCCAGTAGTAATTGGGTTTCTAGCACAGATACGCAGTATTTT
-	TRBD1	TRBV9	TRBJ2-1	14	CASSPRTGYNEQFF	TGTGCCAGCAGCCCTCGGACAGGCTACAATGAGCAGTTCTTC
-	-	TRBV30	TRBJ2-7	13	CASWGAGDYEQYF	TGTGCCTCTTGGGGAGCGGGTGACTACGAGCAGTACTTC
-	-	TRBV7-9	TRBJ2-1	11	CASSLVGEQFF	TGTGCCAGCAGCTTAGTGGGGGAGCAGTTCTTC
-	TRBD1	TRBV10-3	TRBJ2-3	20	CAISEPGQGRSRMYTDTQYF	TGTGCCATCAGTGAACCGGGACAGGGGCGATCTAGAATGTACACAGATACGCAGTATTTT
-	-	TRBV9	TRBJ2-3	13	CASSVAGWDTQYF	TGTGCCAGCAGCGTAGCCGGGTGGGATACGCAGTATTTT
-	-	TRBV19	TRBJ1-5	15	CASSIDPGDGQPQHF	TGTGCCAGTAGTATAGACCCGGGCGACGGGCAGCCCCAGCATTTT
-	TRBD2	TRBV7-7	TRBJ2-5	17	CASSPWTSGGAGETQYF	TGTGCTAGCAGCCCTTGGACTAGCGGGGGGGCCGGAGAGACCCAGTACTTC
few	-	TRBV16	TRBJ1-6	12	CASSSDSYQLHF	TGTGCCAGCAGCTCGGACAGTTACCAACTCCACTTT
-	-	TRBV5-6	TRBJ2-7	13	CASTPGRGVEQYF	TGTGCCAGCACGCCTGGGCGCGGTGTCGAGCAGTACTTC
-	-	TRBV7-7	TRBJ1-4	15	CASSLSRGRGEKLFF	TGTGCCAGCAGCTTAAGCAGGGGTCGGGGTGAAAAACTGTTTTTT
-	-	TRBV30	TRBJ1-4	11	CAWREREKLFF	TGTGCCTGGAGGGAGAGAGAAAAACTGTTTTTT
-	-	TRBV6-5	TRBJ2-7	16	CASSYSGTAYQTEQYF	TGTGCCAGCAGTTACTCCGGGACGGCATACCAAACCGAGCAGTACTTC
-	-	TRBV5-4	TRBJ2-7	15	CASSFLQGTVYEQYF	TGTGCCAGCAGCTTTCTTCAGGGGACCGTTTACGAGCAGTACTTC
once	TRBD2	TRBV5-1	TRBJ2-2	15	CASSFSGGTPGELFF	TGCGCCAGCAGCTTTAGCGGGGGGACCCCCGGGGAGCTGTTTTTT